In its sample, the clone carrying this T cell receptor (beta chain) was seen many times. Antigen: not known. RNA transcripts were the template for amplifying TCR beta CDR3 regions. The HTBI primer set served for first-round RT-PCR of the TCR CDR3. TCRdb called the multiplex PCR reads again in MiXCR, with one record for every CDR3 protein. The sample contains about 510,000 distinct CDR3 sequences, approximately 15% of which appear only once. There are 14 residues in the CDR3. Germline V gives CDR1 DFQATT, CDR2 SNEGSKA (reference sequence). Deletions cut 6 bases from V and 1 base from J, with 15 bases between. The data are from a study of T cells in Graves' hyperthyroidism and ophthalmopathy. Across the whole study: Blood from the periphery was taken at initial diagnosis, before any treatment.

Study-level results: Expanded thyroid clonotypes (above 0.001) were mostly also found in blood.

The sample taken for sequencing was blood. The receptor's source is a woman in her 40s with Graves' hyperthyroidism. V usage is TRBV20-1 and J usage is TRBJ1-1; D remains unclear. CDR3 in DNA: TGCAGTGCAAGAAGTGACACCCAGAACACTGAAGCTTTCTTT. Its translation: CSARSDTQNTEAFF.